This TCR beta chain is drawn from a study of graft-versus-host responses after intestinal transplantation. Of note for this clone: Its target is unknown.

The CDR3 is 13 amino acids. The ends were cut back, 4 bases at V and 2 bases at J, with 9 bases in the middle. Germline V gives CDR1 WNHNN, CDR2 SYGVQD (reference sequence). Regarding the study as a whole: Declines in HvG clones occurring early post-transplant were associated with peak circulating GvH clone levels.

The method was immunoSEQ multiplex PCR; TCRdb's version includes in-frame clones alone and lacks a portion of them. The sample holds 75,000 to 95,000 clones, approximately 89% seen once. The material sequenced was unstimulated CD4+ T cells sorted from spleen or lymph node cells, taken before transplant. The source of this sequence is a human donor who was the organ donor for an intestinal transplant. This chain links TRBV10-1 with TRBJ2-7; TRBD2 is a possible D gene (6 bases). The CDR3 loop is CASSAGRAYEQYF. The CDR3 nucleotides read TGCGCCAGCAGTGCCGGGAGAGCCTACGAGCAGTACTTC.